Following are 9 T cell receptor beta chains from one sample sequenced in a study of blood T cell repertoires in COVID-19. Profiled with immunoSEQ multiplex PCR; TCRdb holds only in-frame clones, not every one. Among roughly 160,000 clones, 81% were seen once, and the ten largest hold around 6%. The source material was PBMCs or T cells enriched from blood (not recorded which). These receptors were collected from a woman in her thirties or forties with acute COVID-19.

For the CDR3, the DNA is TGTGCCAGCAGCCCCCGGTCTAGCGGGACCCACGAGCAGTACTTC. It codes for CASSPRSSGTHEQYF. V gene TRBV3-1 (or the pseudogene TRBV3-2) combines with J gene TRBJ2-7, with 9 bases that match TRBD2. Germline V lookup: CDR1 LGHDT, CDR2 YNNKEL (reference sequence). This CDR3 comprises 15 residues. Germline trimming cut 4 bases from V and 5 bases from J; bases unmatched to any gene: 9.

This chain links TRBV10-3 with TRBJ2-3; D ambiguous. CDR1 and CDR2 (germline): ENHRY, SYGVKD. V gave up 4 bases and J gave up 0 bases, with 14 bases separating them. The CDR3 totals 16 residues. In DNA, the CDR3 is TGTGCCATCAGTGGGGTTGGAGCGCCCAGCACAGATACGCAGTATTTT. Its protein product is CAISGVGAPSTDTQYF.

V gene TRBV7-9 combines with J gene TRBJ2-1, with TRBD2 identical over 10 bases. Germline CDR1 SEHNR, CDR2 FQNEAQ (reference sequence). The trim removed 3 bases at V and 4 bases at J, leaving 12 bases unmatched. This CDR3 comprises 18 residues. CDR3 protein: CASSFLAGAGAVYNEQFF. The DNA for the CDR3 is TGTGCCAGCAGCTTTCTAGCGGGAGCGGGAGCAGTATACAATGAGCAGTTCTTC.

The chain joins TRBV30 to TRBJ2-1; TRBD2 matches at 11 bases. The CDR3 contains 17 residues. Trimming took 5 bases from V and 4 from J; bases not matched to a gene: 13. Germline CDR1 reads GTSNPN; CDR2 reads SVGIG (reference sequence). The CDR3 loop is CAWDSGRALSGYNEQFF. The CDR3 DNA sequence: TGTGCCTGGGATAGCGGGAGGGCCCTGTCGGGGTACAATGAGCAGTTCTTC.

The chain is built from TRBV27 and TRBJ2-5, with D possibly being TRBD2 (5 bases). CDR1 and CDR2 from the germline V gene are MNHEY and SMNVEV (reference sequence). Trimming left V 1 base short and J 2 bases short, with 11 bases between. The CDR3 sequence is 15 residues long. The CDR3: CASSLLGAAQETQYF. CDR3 sequence (DNA): TGTGCCAGCAGTTTATTGGGAGCGGCGCAAGAGACCCAGTACTTC.

The rearrangement uses TRBV3-1 (or the pseudogene TRBV3-2) and TRBJ1-2, with TRBD1 matching 9 bases. Germline V gene lookup returns CDR1 LGHDT and CDR2 YNNKEL (reference sequence). J lost 8 bases, V lost 8 bases, and 9 bases had no gene match. The CDR3 spans 13 residues. CDR3 DNA: TGTGCCAGCGGGGACAGGGTAAAGAAGGGCTACACCTTC. It yields the protein CASGDRVKKGYTF.

The V gene is TRBV3-1 (or the pseudogene TRBV3-2), the J gene TRBJ2-3; TRBD1 matches 10 bases. V dropped 7 bases and J dropped 5; count of bases not matched to a gene: 6. CDR3 length: 14 residues. CDR1 LGHDT and CDR2 YNNKEL come from the germline V gene (reference sequence). This chain's CDR3 is CASTDRGHEDTQYF. The CDR3 bases are TGTGCCAGCACCGACAGGGGGCATGAAGATACGCAGTATTTT.

This chain joins TRBV7-6 and TRBJ2-1; TRBD2 matches at 15 bases. Germline values: CDR1 SGHVS, CDR2 FNYEAQ. This CDR3 contains 19 residues. The V segment lost 4 bases and the J segment 0 bases; nucleotides outside the gene matches: 7. CDR3 DNA sequence: TGTGCCAGCAGCTCGGGACTAGCGGGAGGTCTCCGCTCCTACAATGAGCAGTTCTTC. Encoded protein: CASSSGLAGGLRSYNEQFF.

This sequence joins TRBV10-3 and TRBJ2-2; D not certain. The length of the CDR3 is 14 residues. In germline, CDR1 is ENHRY, CDR2 SYGVKD. V gave up 7 bases and J gave up 6 bases, with 15 bases separating them. CDR3 residues: CAIKDSRGAGELFF. As DNA, the CDR3 is TGTGCCATCAAAGACTCTCGAGGTGCCGGGGAGCTGTTTTTT.